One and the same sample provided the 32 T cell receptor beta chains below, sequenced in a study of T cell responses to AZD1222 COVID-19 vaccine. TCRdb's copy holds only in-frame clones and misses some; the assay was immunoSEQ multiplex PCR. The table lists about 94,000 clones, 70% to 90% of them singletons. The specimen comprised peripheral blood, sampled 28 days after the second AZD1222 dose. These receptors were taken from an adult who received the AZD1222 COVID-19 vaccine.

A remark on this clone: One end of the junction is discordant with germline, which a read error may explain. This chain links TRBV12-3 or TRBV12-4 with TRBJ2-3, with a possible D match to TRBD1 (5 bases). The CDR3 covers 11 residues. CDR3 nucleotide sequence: TGTGCCAGCAGTTTACTATGGGGCCCCGATTTT. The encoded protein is CASSLLWGPDF.

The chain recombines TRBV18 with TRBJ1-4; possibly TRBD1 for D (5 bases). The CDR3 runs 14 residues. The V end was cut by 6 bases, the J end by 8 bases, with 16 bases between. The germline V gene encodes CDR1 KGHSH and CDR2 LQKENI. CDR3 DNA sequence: TGTGCCAGCTCTGCTCCAGGGACCCCCGAAAAACTGTTTTTT. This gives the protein CASSAPGTPEKLFF. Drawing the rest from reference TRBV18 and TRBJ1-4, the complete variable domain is NAGVMQNPRHLVRRRGQEARLRCSPMKGHSHVYWYRQLPEEGLKFMVYLQKENIIDESGMPKERFSAEFPKEGPSILRIQQVVRGDSAAYFCASSAPGTPEKLFFGSGTQLSVL.

DNA for the CDR3: TGCGCCAGCAGCTTGGGACAGGGTAGTACTGAAGCTTTCTTT. Translating gives CASSLGQGSTEAFF. This chain joins TRBV5-1 and TRBJ1-1; 7 nucleotides align to TRBD1. V was pared by 0 bases and J by 5 bases, with 4 bases of the junction left unmatched. CDR3 length equals 14 residues. CDR1 and CDR2 from the germline V gene are SGHRS and YFSETQ.

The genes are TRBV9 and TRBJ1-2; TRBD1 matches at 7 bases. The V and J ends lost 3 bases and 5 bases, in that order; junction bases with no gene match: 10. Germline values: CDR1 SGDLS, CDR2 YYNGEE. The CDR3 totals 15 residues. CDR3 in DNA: TGTGCCAGCAGCGACCTGACAGGGAGGGGGTATGGCTACACCTTC. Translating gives CASSDLTGRGYGYTF.

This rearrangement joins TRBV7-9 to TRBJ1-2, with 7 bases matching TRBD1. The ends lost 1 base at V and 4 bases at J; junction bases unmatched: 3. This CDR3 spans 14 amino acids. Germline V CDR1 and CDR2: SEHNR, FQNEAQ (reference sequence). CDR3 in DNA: TGTGCCAGCAGCTTAGGGACAGGTGTCTATGGCTACACCTTC. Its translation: CASSLGTGVYGYTF. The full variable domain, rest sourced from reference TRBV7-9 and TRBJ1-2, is DTGVSQNPRHKITKRGQNVTFRCDPISEHNRLYWYRQTLGQGPEFLTYFQNEAQLEKSRLLSDRFSAERPKGSFSTLEIQRTEQGDSAMYLCASSLGTGVYGYTFGSGTRLTVV.

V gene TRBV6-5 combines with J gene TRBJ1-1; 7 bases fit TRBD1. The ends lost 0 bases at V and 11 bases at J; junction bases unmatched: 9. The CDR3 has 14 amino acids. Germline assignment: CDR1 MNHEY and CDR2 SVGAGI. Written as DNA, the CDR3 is TGTGCCAGCAGTTACTCGAGTACAGGGGTTTCGGCTTTCTTT. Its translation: CASSYSSTGVSAFF.

The CDR3 DNA sequence: TGCGCCAGCAGCAACCGGGACTCCCAAGAGACCCAGTACTTC. Translation gives CASSNRDSQETQYF. V gene TRBV5-1 combines with J gene TRBJ2-5; tentative D call: TRBD2 (6 bases). The CDR3 length is 14 residues. Germline V gives CDR1 SGHRS, CDR2 YFSETQ. V lost 4 bases and J lost 1, with 11 bases in between.

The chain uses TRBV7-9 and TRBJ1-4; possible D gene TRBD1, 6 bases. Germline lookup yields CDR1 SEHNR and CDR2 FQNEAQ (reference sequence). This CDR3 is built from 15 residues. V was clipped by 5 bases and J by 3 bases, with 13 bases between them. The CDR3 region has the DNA TGTGCCAGCAGCCCCCCGGGACAACCTAATGAAAAACTGTTTTTT. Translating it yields CASSPPGQPNEKLFF.

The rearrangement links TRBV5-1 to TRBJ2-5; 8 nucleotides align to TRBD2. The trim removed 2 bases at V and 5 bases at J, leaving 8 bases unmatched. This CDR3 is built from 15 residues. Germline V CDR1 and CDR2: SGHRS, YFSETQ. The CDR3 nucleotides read TGCGCCAGCAGCTTAGCGGGAGCGGGCGTCGAGACCCAGTACTTC. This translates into CASSLAGAGVETQYF.

The DNA for the CDR3 is TGTGCCAGCTCACCGGGCGGGAGTGGCGGGTACGAGCAGTACTTC. This translates into CASSPGGSGGYEQYF. The rearrangement uses TRBV18 and TRBJ2-7; TRBD2 matches 7 bases. The ends lost 3 bases at V and 4 bases at J; junction bases unmatched: 9. Germline V gene lookup returns CDR1 KGHSH and CDR2 LQKENI. The CDR3 length is 15 residues. Based on the CDR3 plus reference TRBV18 and TRBJ2-7, the full variable domain is NAGVMQNPRHLVRRRGQEARLRCSPMKGHSHVYWYRQLPEEGLKFMVYLQKENIIDESGMPKERFSAEFPKEGPSILRIQQVVRGDSAAYFCASSPGGSGGYEQYFGPGTRLTVT.

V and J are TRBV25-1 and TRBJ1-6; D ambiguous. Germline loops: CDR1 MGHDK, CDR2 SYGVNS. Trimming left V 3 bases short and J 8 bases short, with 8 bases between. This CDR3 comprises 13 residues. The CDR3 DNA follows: TGTGCCAGCAGTGACTTTGATTATTCACCCCTCCACTTT. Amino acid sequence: CASSDFDYSPLHF.

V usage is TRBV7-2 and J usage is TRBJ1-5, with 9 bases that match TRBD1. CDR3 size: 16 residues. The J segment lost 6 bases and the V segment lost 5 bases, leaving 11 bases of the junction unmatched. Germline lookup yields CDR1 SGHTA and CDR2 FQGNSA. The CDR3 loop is CASSLPPQGASQPQHF. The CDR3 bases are TGTGCCAGCAGCCTCCCCCCACAGGGGGCGAGTCAGCCCCAGCATTTT.

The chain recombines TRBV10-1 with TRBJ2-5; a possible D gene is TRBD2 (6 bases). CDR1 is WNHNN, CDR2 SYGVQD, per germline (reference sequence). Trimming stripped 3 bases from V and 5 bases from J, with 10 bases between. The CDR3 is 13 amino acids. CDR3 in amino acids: CASSDTGVETQYF. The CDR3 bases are TGCGCCAGCAGTGACACGGGAGTGGAGACCCAGTACTTC.

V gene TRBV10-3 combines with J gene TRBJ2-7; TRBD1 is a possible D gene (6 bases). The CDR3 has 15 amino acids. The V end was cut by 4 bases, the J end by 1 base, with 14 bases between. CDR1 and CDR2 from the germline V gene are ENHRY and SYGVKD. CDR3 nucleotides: TGTGCCATCAGTGCTACCGGGACACTTTCCTACGAGCAGTACTTC. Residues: CAISATGTLSYEQYF.

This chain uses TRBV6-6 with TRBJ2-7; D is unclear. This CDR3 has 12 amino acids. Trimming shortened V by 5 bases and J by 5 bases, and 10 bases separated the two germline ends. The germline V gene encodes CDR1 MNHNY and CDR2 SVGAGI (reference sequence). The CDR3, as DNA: TGTGCCAGCAGTCAGACAAAGAACGAGCAGTACTTC. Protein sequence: CASSQTKNEQYF.

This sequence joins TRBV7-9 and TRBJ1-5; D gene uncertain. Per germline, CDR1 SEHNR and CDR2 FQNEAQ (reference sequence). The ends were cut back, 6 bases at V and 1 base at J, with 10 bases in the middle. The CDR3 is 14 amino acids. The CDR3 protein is CASRPDGSNQPQHF. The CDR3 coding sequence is TGTGCCAGCAGACCGGACGGGAGCAATCAGCCCCAGCATTTT.

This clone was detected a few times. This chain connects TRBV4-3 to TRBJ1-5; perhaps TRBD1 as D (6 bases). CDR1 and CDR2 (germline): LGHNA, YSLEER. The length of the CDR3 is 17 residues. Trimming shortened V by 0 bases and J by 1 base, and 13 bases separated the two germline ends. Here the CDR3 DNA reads TGCGCCAGCAGCCAAGACGGTGCCAGGGGCAGCAATCAGCCCCAGCATTTT. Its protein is CASSQDGARGSNQPQHF.

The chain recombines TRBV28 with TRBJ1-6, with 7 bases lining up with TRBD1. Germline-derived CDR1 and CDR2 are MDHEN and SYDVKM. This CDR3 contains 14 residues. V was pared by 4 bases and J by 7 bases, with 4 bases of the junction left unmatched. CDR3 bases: TGTGCCAGCAGTTACGGGACAGAGAATTCACCCCTCCACTTT. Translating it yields CASSYGTENSPLHF.

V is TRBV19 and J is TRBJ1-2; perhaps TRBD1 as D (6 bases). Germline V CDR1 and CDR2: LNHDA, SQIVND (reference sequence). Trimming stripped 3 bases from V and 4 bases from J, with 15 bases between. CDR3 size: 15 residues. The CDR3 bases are TGTGCCAGTAGTATTCCCGAGGGGGAAGGCTATGGCTACACCTTC. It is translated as CASSIPEGEGYGYTF.

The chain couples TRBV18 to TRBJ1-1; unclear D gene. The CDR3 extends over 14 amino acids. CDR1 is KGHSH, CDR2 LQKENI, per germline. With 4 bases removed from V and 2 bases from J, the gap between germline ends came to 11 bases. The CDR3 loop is CASSLPGSNTEAFF. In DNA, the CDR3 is TGTGCCAGCTCACTACCGGGATCCAACACTGAAGCTTTCTTT.

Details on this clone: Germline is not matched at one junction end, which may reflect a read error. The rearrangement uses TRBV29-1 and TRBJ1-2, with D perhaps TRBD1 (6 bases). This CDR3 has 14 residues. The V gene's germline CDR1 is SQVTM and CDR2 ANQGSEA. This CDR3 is CSVEPRQDNYGHTF. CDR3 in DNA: TGCAGCGTTGAGCCTCGACAGGATAACTATGGCCACACCTTC.

The DNA of the CDR3 is TGTGCCAGCAGCCACCCTGAGGAATTCCCTCCTCCATATAATTCACCCCTCCACTTT. Translated, it gives CASSHPEEFPPPYNSPLHF. This chain uses TRBV7-8 with TRBJ1-6, with D unclear. Germline values: CDR1 SGHVS, CDR2 FQNEAQ. The CDR3 covers 19 residues. The V end was cut by 5 bases, the J end by 4 bases, with 24 bases between.

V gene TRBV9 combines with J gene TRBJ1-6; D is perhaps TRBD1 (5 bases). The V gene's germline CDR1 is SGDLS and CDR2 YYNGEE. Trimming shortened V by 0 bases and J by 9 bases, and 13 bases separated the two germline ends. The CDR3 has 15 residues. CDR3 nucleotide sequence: TGTGCCAGCAGCGTAGGAGGCAGGGAGAGTTCACCCCTCCACTTT. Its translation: CASSVGGRESSPLHF.

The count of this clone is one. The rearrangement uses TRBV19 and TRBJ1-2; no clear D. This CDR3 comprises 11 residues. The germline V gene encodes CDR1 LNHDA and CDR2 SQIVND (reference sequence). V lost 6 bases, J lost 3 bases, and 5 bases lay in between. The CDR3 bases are TGTGCCAGTAGACAACACTATGGCTACACCTTC. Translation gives CASRQHYGYTF.

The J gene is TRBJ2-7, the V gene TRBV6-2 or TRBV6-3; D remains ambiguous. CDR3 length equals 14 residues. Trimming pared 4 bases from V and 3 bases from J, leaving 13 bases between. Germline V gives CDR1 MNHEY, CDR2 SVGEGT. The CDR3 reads CASSSPVPRYEQYF. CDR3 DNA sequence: TGTGCCAGCAGTTCCCCCGTCCCGCGCTACGAGCAGTACTTC.

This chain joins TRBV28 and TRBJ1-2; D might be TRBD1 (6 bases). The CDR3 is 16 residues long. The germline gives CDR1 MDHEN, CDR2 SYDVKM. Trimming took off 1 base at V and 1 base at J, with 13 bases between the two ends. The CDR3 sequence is CASSLFGGQFNYGYTF. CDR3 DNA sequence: TGTGCCAGCAGTTTATTTGGAGGACAGTTTAACTATGGCTACACCTTC.

CDR3 loop: CASSQEPGSGSDEQYF. The DNA of the CDR3 is TGTGCCAGCAGCCAAGAACCTGGTAGCGGGAGTGACGAGCAGTACTTC. The genes are TRBV4-2 and TRBJ2-7; 9 bases match TRBD2. With 0 bases clipped from V and 5 bases from J, the junction kept 8 bases outside the gene matches. The length of the CDR3 is 16 residues. Germline CDR1 is LGHNA and CDR2 is YNFKEQ.

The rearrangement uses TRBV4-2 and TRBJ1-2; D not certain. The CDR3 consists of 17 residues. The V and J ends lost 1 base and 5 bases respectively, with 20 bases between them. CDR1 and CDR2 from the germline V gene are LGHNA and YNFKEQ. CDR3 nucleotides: TGTGCCAGCAGCCAAGGCCCTATGGACGGTTCAGGTTATGGCTACACCTTC. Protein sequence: CASSQGPMDGSGYGYTF.

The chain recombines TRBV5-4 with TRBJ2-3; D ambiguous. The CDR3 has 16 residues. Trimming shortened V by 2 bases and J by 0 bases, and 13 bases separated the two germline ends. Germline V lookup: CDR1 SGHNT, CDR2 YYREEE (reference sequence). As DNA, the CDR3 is TGTGCCAGCAGCTTAAAACAGCTCACTAGCACAGATACGCAGTATTTT. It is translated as CASSLKQLTSTDTQYF. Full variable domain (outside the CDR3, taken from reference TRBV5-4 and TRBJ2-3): ETGVTQSPTHLIKTRGQQVTLRCSSQSGHNTVSWYQQALGQGPQFIFQYYREEENGRGNFPPRFSGLQFPNYSSELNVNALELDDSALYLCASSLKQLTSTDTQYFGPGTRLTVL.

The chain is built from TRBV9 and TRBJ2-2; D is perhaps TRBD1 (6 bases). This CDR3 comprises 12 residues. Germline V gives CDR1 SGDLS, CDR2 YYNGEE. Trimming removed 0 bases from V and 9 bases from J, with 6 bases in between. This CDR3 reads CASSVGDRELFF. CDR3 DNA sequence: TGTGCCAGCAGCGTAGGGGACAGGGAGCTGTTTTTT.

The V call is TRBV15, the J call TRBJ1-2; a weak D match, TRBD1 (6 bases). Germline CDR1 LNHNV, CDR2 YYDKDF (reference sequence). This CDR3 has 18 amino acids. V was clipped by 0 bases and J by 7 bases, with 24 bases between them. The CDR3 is CATSRDPQTGFTPFGYTF. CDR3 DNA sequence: TGTGCCACCAGCAGAGATCCCCAGACAGGCTTTACCCCTTTTGGCTACACCTTC.

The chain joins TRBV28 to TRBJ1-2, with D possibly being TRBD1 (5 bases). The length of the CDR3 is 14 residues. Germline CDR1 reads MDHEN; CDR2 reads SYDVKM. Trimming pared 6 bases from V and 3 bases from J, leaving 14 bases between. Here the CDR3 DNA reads TGTGCCAGCAGGTATCCGGGACTATACTATGGCTACACCTTC. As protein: CASRYPGLYYGYTF.